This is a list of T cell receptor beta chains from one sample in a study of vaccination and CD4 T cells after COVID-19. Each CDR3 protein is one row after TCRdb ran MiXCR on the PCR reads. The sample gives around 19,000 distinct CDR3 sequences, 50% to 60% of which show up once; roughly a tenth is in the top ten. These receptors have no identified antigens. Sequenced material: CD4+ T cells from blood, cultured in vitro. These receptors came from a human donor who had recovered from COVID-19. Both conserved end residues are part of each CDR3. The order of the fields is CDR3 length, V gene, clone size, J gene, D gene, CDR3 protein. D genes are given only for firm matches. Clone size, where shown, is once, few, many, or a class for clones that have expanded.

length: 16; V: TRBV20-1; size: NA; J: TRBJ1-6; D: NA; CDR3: CSARVTMSSYNSPLHF
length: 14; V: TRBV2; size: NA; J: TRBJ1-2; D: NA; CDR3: CASSEARGDYGYTF
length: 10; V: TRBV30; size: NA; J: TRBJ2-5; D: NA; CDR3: CAWSESAQYF
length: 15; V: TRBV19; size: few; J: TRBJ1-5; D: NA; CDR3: CASSFLLSSNQPQHF
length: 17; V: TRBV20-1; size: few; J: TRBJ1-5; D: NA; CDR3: CSARATGMAWSNQPQHF
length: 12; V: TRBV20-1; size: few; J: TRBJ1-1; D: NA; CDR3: CSARGVGGEAFF
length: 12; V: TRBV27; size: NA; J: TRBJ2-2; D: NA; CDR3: CASSSCSGQLFF
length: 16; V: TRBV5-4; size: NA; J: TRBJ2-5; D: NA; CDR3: CASSLVLGLGQETQYF
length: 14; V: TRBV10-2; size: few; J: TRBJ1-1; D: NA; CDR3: CASSAWDQNTEAFF
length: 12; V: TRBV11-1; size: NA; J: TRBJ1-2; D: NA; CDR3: CASRILSGGYTF
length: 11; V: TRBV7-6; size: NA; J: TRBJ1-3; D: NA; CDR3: CASSPGNTIYF
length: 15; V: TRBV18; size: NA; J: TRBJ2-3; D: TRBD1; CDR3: CASSPQGAGTDTQYF
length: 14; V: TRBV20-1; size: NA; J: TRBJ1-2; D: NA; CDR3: CSARDQGRGYGYTF
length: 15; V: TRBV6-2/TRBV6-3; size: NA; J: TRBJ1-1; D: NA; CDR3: CASSYSSGPNTEAFF
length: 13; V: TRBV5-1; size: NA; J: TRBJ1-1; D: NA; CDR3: CASSSNANTEAFF
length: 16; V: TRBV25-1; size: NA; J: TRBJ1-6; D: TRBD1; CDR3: CASSEFETGVNSPLHF
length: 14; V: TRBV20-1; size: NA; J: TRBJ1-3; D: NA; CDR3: CSAPRDNSGNTIYF
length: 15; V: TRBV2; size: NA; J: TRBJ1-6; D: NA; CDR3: CASSMGTSYNSPLHF
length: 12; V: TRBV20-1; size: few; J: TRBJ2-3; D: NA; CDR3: CSARPSTDTQYF
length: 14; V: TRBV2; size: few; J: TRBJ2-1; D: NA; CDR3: CASRGHYSYNEQFF
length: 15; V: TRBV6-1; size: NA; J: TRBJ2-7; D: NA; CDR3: CASYLPGAGGYEQYF
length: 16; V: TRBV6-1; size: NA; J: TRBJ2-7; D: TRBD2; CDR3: CASSKTGTSGSYEQYF
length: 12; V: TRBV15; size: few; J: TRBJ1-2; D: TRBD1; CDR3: CATRTGNDGYTF
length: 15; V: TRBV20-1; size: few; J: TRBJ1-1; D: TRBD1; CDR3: CSARDQGGADTEAFF
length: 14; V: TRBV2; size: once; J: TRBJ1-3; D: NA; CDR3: CASSEGISGNTIYF
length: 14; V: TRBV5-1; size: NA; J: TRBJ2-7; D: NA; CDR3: CASSADNRVAEQYF
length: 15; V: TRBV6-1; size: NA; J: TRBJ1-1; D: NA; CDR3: CASSPRQDGNTEAFF
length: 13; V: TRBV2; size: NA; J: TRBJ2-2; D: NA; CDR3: CASSPRGSGELFF
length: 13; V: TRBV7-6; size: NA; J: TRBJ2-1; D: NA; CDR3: CAVRTSSYNEQFF
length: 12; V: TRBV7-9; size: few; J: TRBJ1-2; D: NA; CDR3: CASSLAGRPYTF
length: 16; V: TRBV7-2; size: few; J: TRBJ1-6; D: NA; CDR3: CASSKSNGLNNSPLHF
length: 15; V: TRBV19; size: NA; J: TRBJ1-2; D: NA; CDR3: CASSPPFGANYGYTF
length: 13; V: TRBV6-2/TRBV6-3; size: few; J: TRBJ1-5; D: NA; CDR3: CASSYDRDQPQHF
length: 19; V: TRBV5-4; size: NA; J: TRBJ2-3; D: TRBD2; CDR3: CASSLVGSLSGTKEGTQYF
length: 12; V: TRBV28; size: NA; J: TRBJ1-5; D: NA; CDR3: CASSINGQPQHF
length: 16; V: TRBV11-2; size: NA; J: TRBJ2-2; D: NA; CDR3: CASSSRYGTPPGELFF
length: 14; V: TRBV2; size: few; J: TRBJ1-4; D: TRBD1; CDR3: CASTVGQGHEKLFF
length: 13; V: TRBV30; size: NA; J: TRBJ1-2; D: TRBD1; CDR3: CAYKTGVDYGYTF
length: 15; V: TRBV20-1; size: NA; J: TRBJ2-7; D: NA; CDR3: CSARLWGGAGWEQYF
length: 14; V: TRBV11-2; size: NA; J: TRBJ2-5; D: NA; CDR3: CASSLQVFQETQYF
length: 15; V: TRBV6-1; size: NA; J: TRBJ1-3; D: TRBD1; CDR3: CASRIGTGERNTIYF
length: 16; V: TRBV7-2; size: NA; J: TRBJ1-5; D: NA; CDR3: CASSTTGGGVGQPQHF
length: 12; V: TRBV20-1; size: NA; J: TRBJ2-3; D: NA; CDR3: CSVPDSTDTQYF
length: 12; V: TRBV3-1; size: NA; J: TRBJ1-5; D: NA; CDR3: CASSHGYGPQHF
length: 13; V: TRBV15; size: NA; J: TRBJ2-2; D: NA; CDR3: CATSRDSAGELFF
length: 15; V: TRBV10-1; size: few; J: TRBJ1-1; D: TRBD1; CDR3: CASSESPTGETEAFF
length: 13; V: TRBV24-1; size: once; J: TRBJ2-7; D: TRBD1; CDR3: CATRAGQGREQYF
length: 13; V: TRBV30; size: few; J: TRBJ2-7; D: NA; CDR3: CAWRRRWSYEQYF
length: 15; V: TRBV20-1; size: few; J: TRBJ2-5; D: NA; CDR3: CSAKPALAIVETQYF
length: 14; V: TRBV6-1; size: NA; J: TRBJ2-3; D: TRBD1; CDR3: CASSLLTGTDTQYF
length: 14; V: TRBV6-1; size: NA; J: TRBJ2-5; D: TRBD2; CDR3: CASSEAGLAETQYF
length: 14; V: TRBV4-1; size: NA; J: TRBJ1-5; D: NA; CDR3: CASSQGQINQPQHF